Listed below are T cell receptor beta chains from one sample, sequenced in a study of blood T cell repertoires in COVID-19. Method: immunoSEQ multiplex PCR; TCRdb's copy keeps in-frame clones and lacks some. The table records about 220,000 clones, about 84% of them present only once. The sample taken for sequencing was peripheral blood. These receptors were taken from a human donor in a cohort sampled during active COVID-19. The CDR3 runs from the conserved cysteine through the conserved F or W. A D gene is named only where the DNA matches it firmly. Clone size is stated in some rows and not others, as once, few, many or a class when expanded.

J gene	clone size	D gene	V gene	CDR3 DNA	CDR3 protein
TRBJ1-2	NA	NA	TRBV28	TGTGCCAGCACCTTGGGAGATGGCTACACCTTC	CASTLGDGYTF
TRBJ1-1	NA	NA	TRBV20-1	TGCAGTGCTAGTGCAACAGGACGGCTTGAAGCTTTCTTT	CSASATGRLEAFF
TRBJ1-2	NA	NA	TRBV7-9	TGTGCCAGCAGCGGAGGACGGGATTACAGCTACACCTTC	CASSGGRDYSYTF
TRBJ1-5	NA	TRBD1	TRBV7-9	TGTGCCAGCAGTTCCCCCCGGGACAGGGGCAATCAGCCCCAGCATTTT	CASSSPRDRGNQPQHF
TRBJ1-3	few	TRBD1	TRBV28	TGTGCCAGCAGTATGTCGACAGGGTCGATGGCAAACACCATATATTTT	CASSMSTGSMANTIYF
TRBJ2-5	once	TRBD2	TRBV6-5	TGTGCCAGCACCGGGTGGGGGGGGGAACAAGAGACCCAGTACTTC	CASTGWGGEQETQYF
TRBJ1-1	NA	NA	TRBV5-5	TGTGCCAGCAGCCCCTCAGGGAGGAGCACTGAAGCTTTCTTT	CASSPSGRSTEAFF
TRBJ2-2	NA	TRBD2	TRBV28	TGTGCCAGCCAAGGGAGGGCCGGGGAGCTGTTTTTT	CASQGRAGELFF
TRBJ1-1	NA	NA	TRBV7-9	TGTGCCAGCAGCGTGGGGGCTCGGAACACTGAAGCTTTCTTT	CASSVGARNTEAFF
TRBJ1-2	once	TRBD1	TRBV6-5	TGTGCCAGCGAGATGGGACAGGGCGCCTATGGCTACACCTTC	CASEMGQGAYGYTF
TRBJ2-3	NA	TRBD2	TRBV3-1/TRBV3-2	TGTGCCAGCAGCCTAAGGGGAGGGTTGACAGATACGCAGTATTTT	CASSLRGGLTDTQYF
TRBJ2-7	NA	TRBD2	TRBV28	TGTGCCAGCAGTTTAGGACTAGCGGGAGCCTACGAGCAGTACTTC	CASSLGLAGAYEQYF
TRBJ2-1	NA	TRBD1	TRBV5-1	TGCGCCAGCAGCTTGGGGTCAGGGGGCCTTAATGAGCAGTTCTTC	CASSLGSGGLNEQFF
TRBJ2-4	NA	TRBD2	TRBV19	TGTGCCAGTAGTAACCCTCGGGCCGGACTAGCGAGGGGGAACATTCAGTACTTC	CASSNPRAGLARGNIQYF
TRBJ2-1	NA	TRBD2	TRBV7-2	TGTGCCAGCAGCCTAGGACTAGCGGGGTACAATGAGCAGTTCTTC	CASSLGLAGYNEQFF
TRBJ1-5	NA	NA	TRBV4-3	TGCGCCAGCAGCCCGACAGTCAGCAATCAGCCCCAGCATTTT	CASSPTVSNQPQHF
TRBJ1-5	few	NA	TRBV18	TGTGCCAGCTCCCCCCTGGCAGGGGCGACCAATCAGCCCCAGCATTTT	CASSPLAGATNQPQHF
TRBJ2-3	NA	TRBD2	TRBV3-1/TRBV3-2	TGTGCCAGCAGCCAACCTAGCGGGACGCAGTATTTT	CASSQPSGTQYF
TRBJ2-3	NA	TRBD2	TRBV3-1/TRBV3-2	TGTGCCAGCAGCCAAGATGAGGCGGGAGGGAGGGATACGCAGTATTTT	CASSQDEAGGRDTQYF
TRBJ1-5	NA	TRBD1	TRBV30	TGTGCCTGGAGTGGGTCAGGGGGTAGGAATCAGCCCCAGCATTTT	CAWSGSGGRNQPQHF
TRBJ1-1	NA	NA	TRBV5-1	TGCGCCAGCAGCCAACAGGGAGTAATCACTGAAGCTTTCTTT	CASSQQGVITEAFF
TRBJ2-5	few	TRBD1	TRBV5-1	TGCGCCAGCAGCAGGGGACAGGCCCTCGGGGAGACCCAGTACTTC	CASSRGQALGETQYF
TRBJ2-7	NA	TRBD2	TRBV28	TGTGCCAGCAGTCCAATACACCTTACGGGAGGATACTACGAGCAGTACTTC	CASSPIHLTGGYYEQYF